One and the same sample provided the 2 T cell receptor beta chains below, sequenced in a study of T cell repertoires in cytomegalovirus infection. No antigens are known for them. TCRdb reprocessed the reads via MiXCR and lists one record per CDR3 protein. The sample includes hundreds of thousands of distinct CDR3 sequences, around a third seen only once; the top ten take 18%. Sequencing used cultured PBMCs, obtained from culture after CMV antigen stimulation. All receptors derive from a human donor in good health (CMV status not recorded). Some clones in this sample may be carry-over from other donors' samples.

The chain employs TRBV2 and TRBJ1-6; the match to TRBD1 covers 9 bases. Germline CDR1 and CDR2: SNHLY and FYNNEI. Trimming removed 7 bases from V and 5 bases from J; junction bases left unmatched: 6. The CDR3 runs 15 residues. The chain's CDR3 is CASTADRGHNSPLHF. As DNA, the CDR3 is TGTGCCAGCACAGCGGACAGGGGACATAATTCACCCCTCCACTTT.

This clonotype showed up just a few times. The genes are TRBV10-3 and TRBJ1-3; D remains ambiguous. Trimming removed 10 bases at V and 3 bases at J, with 16 bases between. This CDR3 region has 14 residues. Per the germline V gene, CDR1 is ENHRY and CDR2 is SYGVKD. The CDR3 is CATADRTSGNTIYF. The DNA for the CDR3 is TGTGCCACGGCCGACCGTACGAGTGGAAACACCATATATTTT.